The 16 T cell receptor beta chains below were found in one sample sequenced in a study of response to subunit inactivated influenza vaccine. TCRdb analysed the RT-PCR reads with MiXCR anew, one entry per CDR3 protein. In the table there are about 540,000 distinct CDR3 sequences, roughly 23% of which are singletons. These data were also reused for a study on T cells expressing NK-cell markers. That publication notes: A 5'RACE template switching approach incorporating UMIs was used to make TCR beta cDNA.

Sequenced material: CD4+ T cells sorted from PBMCs, taken less than 13 days after vaccination. These receptors were obtained from a man aged 50-60 years who received an inactivated influenza vaccine.

The chain is built from TRBV2 and TRBJ2-2; 7 positions agree with TRBD1. The CDR3 is 14 residues long. The junction had 1 base not matched to a gene; V was cut back by 6 bases and J by 0 bases. CDR1 SNHLY and CDR2 FYNNEI come from the germline V gene. DNA of the CDR3: TGTGCCAGCAGGAGGGGGCCGAACACCGGGGAGCTGTTTTTT. Translation: CASRRGPNTGELFF.

The V gene is TRBV18, the J gene TRBJ2-2, with 7 bases that match TRBD2. Germline CDR1 KGHSH, CDR2 LQKENI. V gave up 3 bases and J gave up 3 bases; unmatched junction bases: 4. The CDR3 contains 15 residues. The CDR3 loop is CASSPIRGDTGELFF. The CDR3 DNA follows: TGTGCCAGCTCACCTATCCGGGGGGACACCGGGGAGCTGTTTTTT.

This chain uses TRBV6-1 with TRBJ2-1; D ambiguous. The V end lost 5 bases, the J end lost 0 bases, and 11 bases lay between the germline ends. The germline V gene encodes CDR1 MNHNS and CDR2 SASEGT. The CDR3 sequence is 15 residues long. CDR3 coding DNA: TGTGCCAGCAGTACCTCCCCTGGCTCCTACAATGAGCAGTTCTTC. Protein product: CASSTSPGSYNEQFF.

The chain joins TRBV10-3 to TRBJ2-5; D is ambiguous. Germline V CDR1 and CDR2: ENHRY, SYGVKD. This CDR3 has 12 residues. Trimming cost V 2 bases and J 5 bases, with 6 bases left between them. CDR3 region: CAISEVAETQYF. The CDR3 DNA reads as TGTGCCATCAGTGAGGTGGCGGAGACCCAGTACTTC.

This clonotype was found a few times. V and J are TRBV11-1 and TRBJ2-4, with D unresolved. The CDR3 has 18 residues. Trimming took off 4 bases at V and 0 bases at J, with 19 bases between the two ends. The germline gives CDR1 SGHAT, CDR2 FQDESV (reference sequence). The chain's CDR3 is CASSSTVVWAGAKNIQYF. In DNA form, the CDR3 reads TGTGCCAGCAGCTCCACCGTTGTGTGGGCTGGAGCCAAAAACATTCAGTACTTC.

In its sample, this clonotype was seen a few times. The genes are TRBV29-1 and TRBJ2-5; TRBD2 matches 7 bases. Trimming cost V 6 bases and J 1 base; bases outside gene matches: 11. Germline CDR1 is SQVTM and CDR2 is ANQGSEA. CDR3 size: 15 residues. CDR3 protein: CSVVGLVGFQETQYF. In DNA, the CDR3 is TGCAGCGTGGTCGGACTAGTGGGTTTCCAAGAGACCCAGTACTTC. Complete variable domain (other parts from reference TRBV29-1 and TRBJ2-5): SAVISQKPSRDICQRGTSLTIQCQVDSQVTMMFWYRQQPGQSLTLIATANQGSEATYESGFVIDKFPISRPNLTFSTLTVSNMSPEDSSIYLCSVVGLVGFQETQYFGPGTRLLVL.

This clonotype has more than one count but fewer than ten. This rearrangement joins TRBV27 to TRBJ2-7; a possible D gene is TRBD2 (5 bases). This CDR3 is 15 amino acids long. Trimming removed 2 bases at V and 6 bases at J, with 17 bases between. Per germline, CDR1 MNHEY and CDR2 SMNVEV (reference sequence). The CDR3 is CASSLDTVAGGEQYF. For the CDR3, the DNA is TGTGCCAGCAGTTTAGATACCGTGGCGGGCGGCGAGCAGTACTTC.

The CDR3 DNA reads TGTGCCAGCAGCGGCTTTGATAGCCGCACAGATACGCAGTATTTT. Translated: CASSGFDSRTDTQYF. This chain uses TRBV9 with TRBJ2-3, with D unclear. The CDR3 consists of 15 residues. Trimming removed 3 bases from V and 1 base from J, with 12 bases in between. Germline CDR1 reads SGDLS; CDR2 reads YYNGEE.

A few counts support this clonotype. V and J are TRBV29-1 and TRBJ2-5, with TRBD1 identical over 8 bases. The CDR3 totals 13 residues. CDR1 is SQVTM, CDR2 ANQGSEA, per germline. CDR3 nucleotides: TGCAGTTACGGACAGGGAAATTCAGAGACCCAGTACTTC. This translates into CSYGQGNSETQYF.

V and J are TRBV6-2 or TRBV6-3 and TRBJ2-7, with unresolved D. The V and J ends lost 0 bases and 4 bases respectively, with 7 bases between them. The CDR3 is 13 residues long. The germline V gene encodes CDR1 MNHEY and CDR2 SVGEGT. This CDR3 is CASSYSGSYEQYF. The CDR3 DNA reads TGTGCCAGCAGTTACTCCGGGTCGTACGAGCAGTACTTC.

This clonotype was recorded once. The rearrangement uses TRBV20-1 and TRBJ2-7; tentatively, D is TRBD2 (5 bases). V dropped 4 bases and J dropped 4 bases, with 17 bases sitting between them. The CDR3 length is 14 residues. Germline V gene sequence: CDR1 DFQATT, CDR2 SNEGSKA (reference sequence). For the CDR3, the DNA is TGCAGTGCTAACAACGAGGGCTACCAGTACGAGCAGTACTTC. Protein sequence: CSANNEGYQYEQYF.

This clonotype was recorded many times. The rearrangement joins TRBV11-2 to TRBJ2-1; D is perhaps TRBD2 (6 bases). Per germline, CDR1 SGHAT and CDR2 FQNNGV. The CDR3 covers 16 residues. Trimming took off 5 bases at V and 4 bases at J, with 18 bases between the two ends. CDR3 amino acids: CASSPGTLTLYNEQFF. The CDR3 region has the DNA TGTGCCAGCAGCCCTGGGACTCTGACCCTGTACAATGAGCAGTTCTTC.

V gene TRBV20-1 combines with J gene TRBJ2-1, with TRBD2 matching 11 bases. The CDR3 sequence is 14 residues long. V lost 6 bases to trimming and J lost 8 bases; unmatched junction nucleotides: 9. Germline V gives CDR1 DFQATT, CDR2 SNEGSKA (reference sequence). CDR3 bases: TGCAGTGCGGATCGACTAGCGGGAAATCATGAGCAGTTCTTC. Translating gives CSADRLAGNHEQFF.

This clonotype was seen a handful of times. The genes are TRBV12-3 or TRBV12-4 and TRBJ1-4; D ambiguous. Between the trimmed V and J ends, which lost 3 bases and 4 bases, there was a span of 6 bases. The CDR3 length is 13 residues. CDR3: CASSFSVNEKLFF. The CDR3 nucleotides are TGTGCCAGCAGTTTTAGTGTTAATGAAAAACTGTTTTTT.

In its sample, this clonotype was seen a few times. The CDR3 nucleotides are TGCAGCGTTGAAGATATCCAGACCGCCGGGGAGCTGTTTTTT. Protein product: CSVEDIQTAGELFF. The chain employs TRBV29-1 and TRBJ2-2, with unresolved D. Trimming took 0 bases from V and 6 from J, leaving 11 bases between them. The V gene's germline CDR1 is SQVTM and CDR2 ANQGSEA. CDR3 length: 14 residues.

The genes are TRBV6-5 and TRBJ1-6, with unresolved D. CDR1 MNHEY and CDR2 SVGAGI come from the germline V gene. The CDR3 is 15 residues long. The germline V and J ends were trimmed by 0 bases and 7 bases, with 10 bases remaining between them. CDR3 nucleotides: TGTGCCAGCAGTTACTCGTCAGATAACAATTCACCCCTCCACTTT. This gives the protein CASSYSSDNNSPLHF.